These T cell receptor beta chains were read from a single sample in a study of T cells after yellow fever vaccination. TCRdb independently ran MiXCR on the 5' RACE reads; one entry per CDR3 protein. Here the sample spans around 550,000 distinct CDR3 sequences, 15% to 20% being singletons. The sequenced sample was PBMCs, obtained 15 days after the yellow fever booster vaccination. Receptors were obtained from a man under 40 who received the YFV17D yellow fever vaccine. The CDR3 runs from the conserved cysteine through the conserved F or W. D genes are given only for firm matches. Some rows have no size entry. The others give once, few or many, or a class for an expanded clone.

-	few	TRBJ2-1	TRBV20-1	CSAFLSSYNEQFF	TGCAGTGCTTTCCTAAGCTCCTACAATGAGCAGTTCTTC
-	few	TRBJ2-1	TRBV19	CASSPNRVPWFF	TGTGCCAGTAGTCCCAACAGGGTACCGTGGTTCTTC
-	-	TRBJ2-2	TRBV9	CASSVGQGRVTGELFF	TGTGCCAGCAGCGTAGGACAGGGGAGGGTCACCGGGGAGCTGTTTTTT
TRBD1	few	TRBJ2-2	TRBV6-1	CAGGQGNGELFF	TGTGCCGGGGGACAGGGGAACGGGGAGCTGTTTTTT
TRBD1	few	TRBJ1-2	TRBV3-1	CASSQGTGGRGGYTF	TGTGCCAGCAGCCAAGGGACAGGGGGTAGAGGTGGCTACACCTTC
-	few	TRBJ1-5	TRBV12-3/TRBV12-4	CASSLSLHQPQHF	TGTGCCAGCAGTCTCTCCCTCCATCAGCCCCAGCATTTT
TRBD1	few	TRBJ1-6	TRBV12-3/TRBV12-4	CASSHSGQAWNSPLHF	TGTGCCAGCAGCCATTCGGGACAGGCGTGGAATTCACCCCTCCACTTT
-	-	TRBJ2-7	TRBV20-1	CSARMVNSYEQYF	TGCAGTGCTAGAATGGTAAACTCCTACGAGCAGTACTTC
TRBD1	few	TRBJ1-4	TRBV7-9	CASSLEIQGANEKLFF	TGTGCCAGCAGCTTAGAGATACAGGGGGCTAATGAAAAACTGTTTTTT
-	few	TRBJ2-1	TRBV6-2/TRBV6-3	CATQGWGSVLFF	TGTGCCACCCAAGGGTGGGGCTCGGTGCTGTTCTTC
-	-	TRBJ2-7	TRBV20-1	CSAIGQPYEQYF	TGCAGTGCTATTGGACAACCCTACGAGCAGTACTTC
TRBD1	few	TRBJ2-7	TRBV7-8	CASSFRGDRGLTYEQYF	TGTGCCAGCAGCTTCCGCGGGGACAGGGGTCTAACCTACGAGCAGTACTTC
TRBD1	-	TRBJ2-3	TRBV29-1	CSEHRGWDTQYF	TGCAGCGAACACAGGGGTTGGGATACGCAGTATTTT
TRBD1	-	TRBJ1-1	TRBV2	CASSAQGTVTEAFF	TGTGCCAGCAGTGCTCAAGGGACAGTAACTGAAGCTTTCTTT
TRBD2	few	TRBJ2-1	TRBV20-1	CSAPISGRSGNEQFF	TGCAGTGCTCCGATTAGCGGGAGGTCGGGGAATGAGCAGTTCTTC
-	-	TRBJ2-3	TRBV5-1	CASSLISLTDTQYF	TGCGCCAGCAGCCTCATCTCACTCACAGATACGCAGTATTTT
TRBD2	-	TRBJ2-3	TRBV7-2	CASSSTSGSWDTQYF	TGTGCCAGCAGCTCGACTAGCGGGAGTTGGGATACGCAGTATTTT
-	many	TRBJ2-2	TRBV14	CASSPGTAVRNTGELFF	TGTGCCAGCAGCCCGGGGACCGCAGTGAGGAACACCGGGGAGCTGTTTTTT
TRBD2	-	TRBJ2-7	TRBV19	CASSKLKTSGQSYEQYF	TGTGCCAGTAGTAAGCTTAAGACTAGCGGGCAGTCCTATGAGCAGTACTTC
-	once	TRBJ2-5	TRBV6-2/TRBV6-3	CASSYPGREPPETQYF	TGTGCCAGCAGTTATCCCGGCAGGGAACCACCAGAGACCCAGTACTTC
-	few	TRBJ2-1	TRBV30	CAWLGSSYNEQFF	TGTGCCTGGCTGGGCAGCTCCTACAATGAGCAGTTCTTC
TRBD2	-	TRBJ2-2	TRBV4-3	CASSPSGTSVVGGELFF	TGCGCCAGCAGCCCCTCCGGGACTAGCGTAGTTGGGGGGGAGCTGTTTTTT
-	-	TRBJ2-2	TRBV5-1	CASSSQTPWLGTGELFF	TGCGCCAGCAGCTCGCAGACCCCCTGGTTGGGGACCGGGGAGCTGTTTTTT
-	-	TRBJ2-5	TRBV29-1	CSVPVLTPLQETQYF	TGCAGCGTTCCCGTCCTCACGCCCCTCCAGGAGACCCAGTACTTC
TRBD2	few	TRBJ2-1	TRBV30	CAWSVWLAGGGQFF	TGTGCCTGGAGTGTTTGGCTAGCGGGAGGTGGACAATTCTTC
TRBD2	few	TRBJ2-1	TRBV20-1	CSASQKVSGGYNEQFF	TGCAGTGCGAGCCAAAAAGTTAGCGGGGGCTACAATGAGCAGTTCTTC
-	few	TRBJ2-5	TRBV11-2	CASRITYAYQETQYF	TGTGCCAGCAGGATTACGTATGCGTACCAAGAGACCCAGTACTTC